This TCR beta chain was recovered during a study of T-cell memory formation after mild COVID-19. Each CDR3 protein gets one entry after TCRdb re-called the 5' RACE reads with MiXCR. Here the sample spans 280,000 or so distinct CDR3 sequences, roughly 8% being singletons. The sequence came from a man aged 18 to 29 who had mild COVID-19 (a few samples of this study predate the infection). Cell type and time point are not known. What was sequenced was PBMCs or a T cell subset sorted from them (not recorded which).

CDR3 amino acids: CSVEVQGEQYF. CDR3 bases: TGCAGCGTTGAAGTTCAGGGGGAGCAGTACTTC. The V gene is TRBV29-1, the J gene TRBJ2-7; tentatively, D is TRBD1 (6 bases). The CDR3 has 11 residues. CDR1 SQVTM and CDR2 ANQGSEA come from the germline V gene. Deletions cut 1 base from V and 7 bases from J, with 8 bases between.